The 4 T cell receptor beta chains below come from one sample, sequenced in a study of cytomegalovirus exposure and HLA in healthy donors. Sequenced by immunoSEQ multiplex PCR; TCRdb stores in-frame clones only, minus some. The sample yields approximately 190,000 clones, 84% seen once. What was sequenced was PBMCs. These receptors were taken from a young woman in good health and CMV-seropositive.

The chain couples TRBV27 to TRBJ1-2; 9 positions match TRBD1. Germline CDR1 MNHEY, CDR2 SMNVEV (reference sequence). V lost 10 bases to trimming and J lost 4 bases; unmatched junction nucleotides: 7. The CDR3 loop spans 13 amino acids. The CDR3 nucleotides read TGTGCCACCTGGTCGACAGGGGGCTATGGCTACACCTTC. Translating it yields CATWSTGGYGYTF.

The V gene is TRBV5-5, the J gene TRBJ1-2; possible D gene TRBD1, 5 bases. CDR3 size: 14 residues. CDR1 is SGHKS and CDR2 is YYEKEE in the germline V gene (reference sequence). Trimming left V 4 bases short and J 6 bases short, with 16 bases between. CDR3 bases: TGTGCCAGCAGCCGGGGGAATGGGTTTGATGGCTACACCTTC. This translates into CASSRGNGFDGYTF.

Concerning this clone: The same CDR3 can be traced to other DNA sequences in this sample. The chain joins TRBV20-1 to TRBJ1-1, with D hard to call. The CDR3 covers 11 residues. V lost 5 bases to trimming and J lost 1 base, with 5 bases between them. Germline values: CDR1 DFQATT, CDR2 SNEGSKA (reference sequence). CDR3 sequence (DNA): TGCAGTGCTGCGGGGAACACTGAAGCTTTCTTT. Translating it yields CSAAGNTEAFF.

The gene calls are TRBV29-1 and TRBJ2-1; 8 bases map to TRBD2. The CDR3 contains 14 residues. Germline lookup yields CDR1 SQVTM and CDR2 ANQGSEA. V lost 6 bases and J lost 9; bases outside the gene matches: 13. In DNA, the CDR3 is TGCAGCGTAGGGCCGAGCGGGAGAGGCGGTGAGCAGTTCTTC. Translating it yields CSVGPSGRGGEQFF.